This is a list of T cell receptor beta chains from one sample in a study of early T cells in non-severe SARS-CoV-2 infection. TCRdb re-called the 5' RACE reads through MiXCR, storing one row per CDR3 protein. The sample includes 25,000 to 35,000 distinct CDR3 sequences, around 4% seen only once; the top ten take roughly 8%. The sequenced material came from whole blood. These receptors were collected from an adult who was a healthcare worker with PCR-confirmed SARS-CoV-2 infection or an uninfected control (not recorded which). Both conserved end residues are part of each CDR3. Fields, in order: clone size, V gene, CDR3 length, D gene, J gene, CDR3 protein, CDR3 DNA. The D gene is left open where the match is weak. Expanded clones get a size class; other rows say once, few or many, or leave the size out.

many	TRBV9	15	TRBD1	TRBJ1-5	CASSPTGTGLQPQHF	TGTGCCAGCAGCCCGACCGGGACAGGGCTTCAGCCCCAGCATTTT
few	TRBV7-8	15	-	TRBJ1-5	CASSLRSSGHQPQHF	TGTGCCAGCAGCTTAAGGTCCTCAGGACATCAGCCCCAGCATTTT
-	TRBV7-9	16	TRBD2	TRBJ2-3	CASTGPGGSGTDTQYF	TGTGCCAGCACCGGGCCGGGCGGGAGCGGCACAGATACGCAGTATTTT
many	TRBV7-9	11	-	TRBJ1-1	CASSPRAEAFF	TGTGCCAGCAGCCCTAGGGCTGAAGCTTTCTTT
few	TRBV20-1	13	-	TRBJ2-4	CSAKVGAKNIQYF	TGCAGTGCTAAGGTTGGGGCCAAAAACATTCAGTACTTC
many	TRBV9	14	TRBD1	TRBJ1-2	CASSVGTGNYGYTF	TGTGCCAGCAGCGTTGGGACAGGGAACTATGGCTACACCTTC
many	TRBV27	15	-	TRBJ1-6	CASSSPTGSDSPLHF	TGTGCCAGCAGTTCTCCGACAGGCTCCGATTCACCCCTCCACTTT
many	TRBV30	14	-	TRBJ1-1	CAWSVRGQNTEAFF	TGTGCCTGGAGTGTAAGAGGACAGAACACTGAAGCTTTCTTT
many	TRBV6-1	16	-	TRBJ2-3	CASSEAGLSGPDTQYF	TGTGCCAGCAGTGAAGCTGGACTATCCGGGCCAGATACGCAGTATTTT
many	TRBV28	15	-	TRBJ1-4	CASTSGGVANEKLFF	TGTGCCAGCACTTCGGGGGGCGTAGCTAATGAAAAACTGTTTTTT
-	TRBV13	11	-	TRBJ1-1	CASSHGAEAFF	TGTGCCAGCAGCCACGGGGCTGAAGCTTTCTTT
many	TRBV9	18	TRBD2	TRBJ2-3	CASSITSGGAPRTDTQYF	TGTGCCAGCAGCATCACTAGCGGGGGGGCTCCCCGCACAGATACGCAGTATTTT
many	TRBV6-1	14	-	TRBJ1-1	CASSEAQRGTASFF	TGTGCCAGCAGTGAAGCGCAGAGGGGCACAGCTTCTTTCTTT
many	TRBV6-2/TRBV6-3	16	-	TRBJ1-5	CASSYSSGYSNQPQHF	TGTGCCAGCAGTTACTCTTCAGGTTATAGCAATCAGCCCCAGCATTTT
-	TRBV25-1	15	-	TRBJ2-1	CASSDVRRSYNEQFF	TGTGCCAGCAGTGATGTCAGGAGGTCCTACAATGAGCAGTTCTTC
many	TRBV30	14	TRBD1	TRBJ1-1	CAWRMDRGNTEAFF	TGTGCCTGGAGGATGGACAGGGGAAACACTGAAGCTTTCTTT
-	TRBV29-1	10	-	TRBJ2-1	CSIWENEQFF	TGCAGCATCTGGGAGAATGAGCAGTTCTTC
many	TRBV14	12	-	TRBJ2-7	CASSQAPYEQYF	TGTGCCAGCAGCCAAGCCCCCTACGAGCAGTACTTC
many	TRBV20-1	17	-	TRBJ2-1	CSARTPSRGEIYNEQFF	TGCAGTGCTCGCACACCGAGCAGGGGGGAGATATACAATGAGCAGTTCTTC
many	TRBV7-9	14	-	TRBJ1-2	CASSLVGSNYGYTF	TGTGCCAGCAGCTTAGTGGGTAGCAACTATGGCTACACCTTC
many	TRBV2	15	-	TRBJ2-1	CASSQRAARADEQFF	TGTGCCAGCAGTCAGCGGGCAGCTAGGGCAGATGAGCAGTTCTTC
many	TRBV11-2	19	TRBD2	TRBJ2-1	CASSLAAFSGGSSYNEQFF	TGTGCCAGCAGCTTAGCGGCGTTTAGCGGGGGGTCCTCCTACAATGAGCAGTTCTTC
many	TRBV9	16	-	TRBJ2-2	CASSVGVATNTGELFF	TGTGCCAGCAGCGTAGGAGTAGCGACGAACACCGGGGAGCTGTTTTTT
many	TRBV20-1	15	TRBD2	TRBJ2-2	CSARDLAGGTGELFF	TGCAGTGCTAGAGATCTAGCGGGAGGGACCGGGGAGCTGTTTTTT
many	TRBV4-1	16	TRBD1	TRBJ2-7	CASSQLPGQGLHLQYF	TGCGCCAGCAGCCAACTTCCCGGACAGGGCCTCCACTTACAGTACTTC
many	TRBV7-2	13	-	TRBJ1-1	CASSLATAVGAFF	TGTGCCAGCAGCTTAGCCACAGCCGTCGGAGCTTTCTTT
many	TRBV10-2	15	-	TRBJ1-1	CASRFGAGMNTEAFF	TGCGCCAGCCGCTTTGGGGCAGGCATGAACACTGAAGCTTTCTTT
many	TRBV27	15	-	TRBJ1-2	CASSSLMSLNYGYTF	TGTGCCAGCAGTTCATTGATGTCACTCAACTATGGCTACACCTTC
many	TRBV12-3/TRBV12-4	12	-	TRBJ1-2	CASRYDGVGYTF	TGTGCCAGCAGGTACGACGGGGTCGGCTACACCTTC
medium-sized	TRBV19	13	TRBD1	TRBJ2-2	CASWDRGTGELFF	TGTGCCAGCTGGGACAGGGGGACCGGGGAGCTGTTTTTT
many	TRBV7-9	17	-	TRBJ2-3	CASSGSEGHTSTDTQYF	TGTGCCAGCAGCGGTTCCGAGGGCCATACTAGCACAGATACGCAGTATTTT
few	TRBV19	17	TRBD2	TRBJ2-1	CASTRTSGGPVYNEQFF	TGTGCCAGTACCAGGACTAGCGGGGGCCCTGTCTACAATGAGCAGTTCTTC